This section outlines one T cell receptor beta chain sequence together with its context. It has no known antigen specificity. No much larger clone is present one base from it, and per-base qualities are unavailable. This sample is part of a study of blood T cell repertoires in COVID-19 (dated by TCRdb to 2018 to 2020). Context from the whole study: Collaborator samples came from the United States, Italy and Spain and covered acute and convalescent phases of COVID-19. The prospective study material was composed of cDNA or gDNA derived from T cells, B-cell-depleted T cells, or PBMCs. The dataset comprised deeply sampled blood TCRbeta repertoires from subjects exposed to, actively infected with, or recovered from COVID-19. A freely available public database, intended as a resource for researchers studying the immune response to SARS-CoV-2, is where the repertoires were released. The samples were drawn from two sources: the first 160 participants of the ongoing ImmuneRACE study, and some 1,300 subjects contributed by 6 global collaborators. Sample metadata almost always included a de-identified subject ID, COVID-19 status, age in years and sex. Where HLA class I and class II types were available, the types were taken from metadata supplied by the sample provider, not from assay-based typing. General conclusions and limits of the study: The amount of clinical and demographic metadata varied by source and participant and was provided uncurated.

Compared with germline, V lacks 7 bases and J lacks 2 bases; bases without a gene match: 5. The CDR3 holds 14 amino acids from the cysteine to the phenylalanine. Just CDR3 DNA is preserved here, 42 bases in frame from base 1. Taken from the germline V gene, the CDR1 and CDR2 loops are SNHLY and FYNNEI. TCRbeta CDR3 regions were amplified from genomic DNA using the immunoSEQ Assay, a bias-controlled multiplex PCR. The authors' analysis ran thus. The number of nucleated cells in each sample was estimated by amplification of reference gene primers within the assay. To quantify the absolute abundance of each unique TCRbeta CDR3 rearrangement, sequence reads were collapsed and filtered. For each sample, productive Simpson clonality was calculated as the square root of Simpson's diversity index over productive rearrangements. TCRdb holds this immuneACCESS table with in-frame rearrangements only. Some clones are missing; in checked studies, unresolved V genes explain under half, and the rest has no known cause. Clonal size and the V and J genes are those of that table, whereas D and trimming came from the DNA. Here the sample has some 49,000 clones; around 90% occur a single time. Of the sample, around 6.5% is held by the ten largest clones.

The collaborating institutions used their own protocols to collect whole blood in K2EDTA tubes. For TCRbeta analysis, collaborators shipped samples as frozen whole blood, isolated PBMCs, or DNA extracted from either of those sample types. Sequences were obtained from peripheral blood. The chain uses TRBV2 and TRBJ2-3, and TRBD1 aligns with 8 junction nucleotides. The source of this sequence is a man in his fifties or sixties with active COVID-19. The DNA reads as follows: TGTGCCAGCAAGCCCCAGGGGGCCACAGATACGCAGTATTTT. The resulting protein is CASKPQGATDTQYF.